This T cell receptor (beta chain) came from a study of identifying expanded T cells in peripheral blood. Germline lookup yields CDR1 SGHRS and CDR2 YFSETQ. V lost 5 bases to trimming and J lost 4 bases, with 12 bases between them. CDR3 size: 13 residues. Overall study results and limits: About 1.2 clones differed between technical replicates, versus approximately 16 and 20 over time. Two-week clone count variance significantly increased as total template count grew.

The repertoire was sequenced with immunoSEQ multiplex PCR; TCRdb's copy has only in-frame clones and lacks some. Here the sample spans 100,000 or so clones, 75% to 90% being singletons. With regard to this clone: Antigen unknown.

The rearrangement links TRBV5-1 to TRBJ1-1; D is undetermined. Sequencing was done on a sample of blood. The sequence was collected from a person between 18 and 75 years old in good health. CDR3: CASRRVVTTEAFF. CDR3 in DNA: TGCGCCAGCAGAAGGGTAGTGACCACTGAAGCTTTCTTT.